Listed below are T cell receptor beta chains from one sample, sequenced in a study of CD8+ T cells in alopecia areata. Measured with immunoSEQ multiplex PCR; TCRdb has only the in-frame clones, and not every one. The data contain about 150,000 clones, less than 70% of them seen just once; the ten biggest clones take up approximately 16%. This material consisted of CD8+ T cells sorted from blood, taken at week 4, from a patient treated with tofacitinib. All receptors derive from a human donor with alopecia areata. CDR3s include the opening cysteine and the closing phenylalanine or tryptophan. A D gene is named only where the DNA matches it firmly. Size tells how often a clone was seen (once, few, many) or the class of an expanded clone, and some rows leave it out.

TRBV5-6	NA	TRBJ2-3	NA	TGTGCCAGCAGCCGCGGGGGCCTTATCCCCACAGATACGCAGTATTTT	CASSRGGLIPTDTQYF
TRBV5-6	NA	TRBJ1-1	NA	TGTGCCAGCAGCTTGTCCACAGTGAACACTGAAGCTTTCTTT	CASSLSTVNTEAFF
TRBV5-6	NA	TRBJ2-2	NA	TGTGCCAGCAGCTTGGCGCAGGCTTCGAACACCGGGGAGCTGTTTTTT	CASSLAQASNTGELFF
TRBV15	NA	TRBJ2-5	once	TGTGCCACCAGCAGAGTAGAGCAAGAGACCCAGTACTTC	CATSRVEQETQYF
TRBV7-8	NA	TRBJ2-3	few	TGTGCCAGCAGGGCTAGCACAGATACGCAGTATTTT	CASRASTDTQYF
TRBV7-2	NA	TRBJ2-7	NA	TGTGCCAGCAGCAGCGGACCCAACTACGAGCAGTACTTC	CASSSGPNYEQYF
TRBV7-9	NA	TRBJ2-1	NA	TGTGCCAGCAGCGCCCAGGGGAATGAGCAGTTCTTC	CASSAQGNEQFF
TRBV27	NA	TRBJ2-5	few	TGTGCCAGCACTCCCTCTGTGGGGCTGGGGGAGACCCAGTACTTC	CASTPSVGLGETQYF
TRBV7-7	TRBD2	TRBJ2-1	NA	TGTGCTAGCAGCTTAAGCGGGGTTTACAATGAGCAGTTCTTC	CASSLSGVYNEQFF
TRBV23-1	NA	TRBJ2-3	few	TGCGCCAGCAGTCCCGTCGGGACACCCTCGAGCACAGATACGCAGTATTTT	CASSPVGTPSSTDTQYF
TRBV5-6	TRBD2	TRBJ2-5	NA	TGTGCCAGCAGCTTAAACCTAGCGGGCCCTCAAGAGACCCAGTACTTC	CASSLNLAGPQETQYF
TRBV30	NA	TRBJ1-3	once	TGTGCCTGGAGTTTGACGAGCTCTGGAAACACCATATATTTT	CAWSLTSSGNTIYF
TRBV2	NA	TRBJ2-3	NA	TGTGCCAGCAGTGAGTGGGTGTCAGATACGCAGTATTTT	CASSEWVSDTQYF
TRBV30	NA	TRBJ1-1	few	TGTGCCTGGAGTGCCGGGGGAGGCACTGAAGCTTTCTTT	CAWSAGGGTEAFF
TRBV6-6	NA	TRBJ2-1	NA	TGTGCCAGCAGTTATTCCAGCGGAGACTACAATGAGCAGTTCTTC	CASSYSSGDYNEQFF
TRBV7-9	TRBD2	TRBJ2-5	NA	TGTGCCAGCAGCTCCGGACTAGCGGGGGGAGAGACCCAGTACTTC	CASSSGLAGGETQYF
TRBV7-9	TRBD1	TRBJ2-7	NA	TGTGCCAGCACCGGGACAGCCTACGAGCAGTACTTC	CASTGTAYEQYF
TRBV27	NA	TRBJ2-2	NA	TGTGCCAGCAGCGCTACGCGCACCGGGGAGCTGTTTTTT	CASSATRTGELFF
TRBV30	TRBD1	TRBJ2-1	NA	TGTGCCTGGAGTGTAAAGGAGACAGGGGACAATGAGCAGTTCTTC	CAWSVKETGDNEQFF
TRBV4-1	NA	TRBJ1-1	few	TGCGCCAGCAGCCCCTTTTGGCCCGCGGAAGCTTTCTTT	CASSPFWPAEAFF
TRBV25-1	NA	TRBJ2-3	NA	TGTGCCAGCAGTGCTTCCGTTGGGGAAACAGATACGCAGTATTTT	CASSASVGETDTQYF
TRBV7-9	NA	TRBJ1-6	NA	TGTGCCAGCAGCCACCTGCTGGAAGAGAATTCACCCCTCCACTTT	CASSHLLEENSPLHF
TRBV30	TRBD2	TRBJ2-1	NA	TGTGCCTGGAGTGTACAGCCTAGCGGGGCGGCTCGCCAGTTCTTC	CAWSVQPSGAARQFF
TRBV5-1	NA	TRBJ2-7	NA	TGCGCCAGCAGAACGGGACACCACTACGAGCAGTACTTC	CASRTGHHYEQYF
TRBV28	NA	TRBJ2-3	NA	TGTGCCAGCAGTTTATGTTGCAGGGATGGGACAAATACGCAGTATTTT	CASSLCCRDGTNTQYF
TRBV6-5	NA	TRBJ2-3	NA	TGTGCCAGCAGTCGCAGGGATTTTAGCACAGATACGCAGTATTTT	CASSRRDFSTDTQYF
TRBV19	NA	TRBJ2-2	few	TGTGCCAGTAGTCTAACGACACTAGGGAGCACCGGGGAGCTGTTTTTT	CASSLTTLGSTGELFF
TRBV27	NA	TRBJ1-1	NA	TGTGCCAGCAGCCCCGTGGGTGGTAACACTGAAGCTTTCTTT	CASSPVGGNTEAFF